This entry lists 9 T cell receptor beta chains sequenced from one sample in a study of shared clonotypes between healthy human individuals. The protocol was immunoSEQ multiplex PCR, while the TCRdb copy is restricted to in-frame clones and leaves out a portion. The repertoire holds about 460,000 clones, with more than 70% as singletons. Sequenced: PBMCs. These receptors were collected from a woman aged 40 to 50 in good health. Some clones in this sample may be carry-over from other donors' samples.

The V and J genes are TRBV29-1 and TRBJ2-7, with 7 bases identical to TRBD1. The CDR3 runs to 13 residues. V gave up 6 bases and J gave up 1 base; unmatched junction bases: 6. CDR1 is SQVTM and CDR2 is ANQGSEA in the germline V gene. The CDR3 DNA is TGCAGCGTAGGGGACAGTCCTTCCTACGAGCAGTACTTC. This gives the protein CSVGDSPSYEQYF.

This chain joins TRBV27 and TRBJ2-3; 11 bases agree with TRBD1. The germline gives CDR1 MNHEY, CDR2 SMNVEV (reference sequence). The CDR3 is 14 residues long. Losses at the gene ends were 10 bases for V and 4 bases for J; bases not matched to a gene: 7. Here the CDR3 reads CATSGTGGPDTQYF. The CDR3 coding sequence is TGTGCCACCTCGGGGACAGGGGGGCCAGATACGCAGTATTTT.

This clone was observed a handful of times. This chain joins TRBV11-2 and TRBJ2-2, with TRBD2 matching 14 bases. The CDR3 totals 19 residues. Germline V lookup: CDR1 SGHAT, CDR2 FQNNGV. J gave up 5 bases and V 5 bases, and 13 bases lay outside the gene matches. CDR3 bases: TGTGCCAGCAGCACTTGGACTAGCGGGAGGCTCGCGGGAACCGGGGAGCTGTTTTTT. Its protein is CASSTWTSGRLAGTGELFF.

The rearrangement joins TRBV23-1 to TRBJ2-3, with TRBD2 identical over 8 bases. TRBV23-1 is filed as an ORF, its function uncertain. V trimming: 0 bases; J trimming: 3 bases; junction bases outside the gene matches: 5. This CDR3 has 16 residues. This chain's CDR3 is CASSQSGGTRTDTQYF. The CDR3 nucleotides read TGCGCCAGCAGTCAATCTGGAGGGACTAGAACAGATACGCAGTATTTT.

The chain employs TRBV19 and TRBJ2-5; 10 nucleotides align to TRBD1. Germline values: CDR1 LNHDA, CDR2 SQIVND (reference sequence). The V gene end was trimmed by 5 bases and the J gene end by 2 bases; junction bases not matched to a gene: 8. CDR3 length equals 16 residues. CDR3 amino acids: CASSSRRDRGQETQYF. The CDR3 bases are TGTGCCAGTAGTTCCCGTCGGGACAGGGGTCAAGAGACCCAGTACTTC.

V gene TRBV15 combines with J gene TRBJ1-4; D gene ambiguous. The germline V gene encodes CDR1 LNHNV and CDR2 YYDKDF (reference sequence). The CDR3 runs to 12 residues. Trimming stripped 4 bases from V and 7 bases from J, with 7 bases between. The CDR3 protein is CATSNGVEKLFF. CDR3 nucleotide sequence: TGTGCCACCAGCAACGGGGTTGAAAAACTGTTTTTT.

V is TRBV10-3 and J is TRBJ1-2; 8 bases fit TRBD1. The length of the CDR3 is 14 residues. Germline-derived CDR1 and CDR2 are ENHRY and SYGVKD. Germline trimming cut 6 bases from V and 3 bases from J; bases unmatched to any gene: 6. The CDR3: CAIRLDRGDYGYTF. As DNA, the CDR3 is TGTGCCATCAGACTAGACAGGGGTGACTATGGCTACACCTTC.

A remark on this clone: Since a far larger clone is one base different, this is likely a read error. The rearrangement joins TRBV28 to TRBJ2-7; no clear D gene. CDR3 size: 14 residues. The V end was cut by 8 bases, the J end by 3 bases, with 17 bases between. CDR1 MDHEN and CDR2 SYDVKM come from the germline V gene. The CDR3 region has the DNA TGTGCCAGCGGGCAGGTGAACAACCGCTACGAGCAGTACTTC. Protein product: CASGQVNNRYEQYF.

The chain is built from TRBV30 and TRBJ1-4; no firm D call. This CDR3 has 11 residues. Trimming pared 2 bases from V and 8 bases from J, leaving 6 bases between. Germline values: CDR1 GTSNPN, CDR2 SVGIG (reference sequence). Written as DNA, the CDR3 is TGTGCCTGGAGTAAGTTGGAAAAACTGTTTTTT. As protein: CAWSKLEKLFF.